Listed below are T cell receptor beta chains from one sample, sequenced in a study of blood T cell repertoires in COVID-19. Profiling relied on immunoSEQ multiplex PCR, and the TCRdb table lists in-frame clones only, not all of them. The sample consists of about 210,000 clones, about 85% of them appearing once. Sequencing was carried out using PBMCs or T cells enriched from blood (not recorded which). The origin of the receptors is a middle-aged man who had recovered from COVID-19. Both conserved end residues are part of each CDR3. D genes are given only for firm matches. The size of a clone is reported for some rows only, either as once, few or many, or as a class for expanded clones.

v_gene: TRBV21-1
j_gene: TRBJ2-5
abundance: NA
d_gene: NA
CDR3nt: TGTGCCAGCAGCAAGGGAGCTGACAGGGAGAGAGAGACCCAGTACTTC
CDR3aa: CASSKGADRERETQYF

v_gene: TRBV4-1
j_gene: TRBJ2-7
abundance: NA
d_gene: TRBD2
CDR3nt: TGCGCCAGCAGCCGAATCCCGGGACTAGCGGGATTCGAGCAGTACTTC
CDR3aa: CASSRIPGLAGFEQYF

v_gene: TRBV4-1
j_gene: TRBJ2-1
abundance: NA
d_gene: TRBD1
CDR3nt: TGCGCCAGCAGCCAAATAGGACAGGGGCGACACAATGAGCAGTTCTTC
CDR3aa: CASSQIGQGRHNEQFF

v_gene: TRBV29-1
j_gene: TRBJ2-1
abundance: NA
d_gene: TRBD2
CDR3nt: TGCAGCGTTGGCGCCGAGCGGGGGCTTGGGAATGAGCAGTTCTTC
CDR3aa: CSVGAERGLGNEQFF

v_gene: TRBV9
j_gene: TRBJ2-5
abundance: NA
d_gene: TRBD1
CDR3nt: TGTGCCAGCAGCGTAGGCGGGACAGGGCGAGAGACCCAGTACTTC
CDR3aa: CASSVGGTGRETQYF

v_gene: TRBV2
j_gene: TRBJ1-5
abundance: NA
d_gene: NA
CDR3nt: TGTGCCAGCAGTGCAGGGGCCGGGGAGCCCCAGCATTTT
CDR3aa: CASSAGAGEPQHF

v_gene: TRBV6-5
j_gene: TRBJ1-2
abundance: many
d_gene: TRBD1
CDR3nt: TGTGCCAGCAGGACTAGGGACAGGCGCTACACCTTC
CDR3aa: CASRTRDRRYTF

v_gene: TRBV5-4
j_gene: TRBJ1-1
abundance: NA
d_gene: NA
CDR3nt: TGTGCCAGCAGCTTGGCCGACGAGGGTGGGGCTTTCTTT
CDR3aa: CASSLADEGGAFF

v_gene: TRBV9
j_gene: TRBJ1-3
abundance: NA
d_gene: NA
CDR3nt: TGTGCCAGCAGCGTAGGTGTAGCTGCTGGAAACACCATATATTTT
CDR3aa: CASSVGVAAGNTIYF

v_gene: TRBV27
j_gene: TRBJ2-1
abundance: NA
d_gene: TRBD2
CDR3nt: TGTGCCAGCAACTCAGCGGCGGGAGGGCTGAATGAGCAGTTCTTC
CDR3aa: CASNSAAGGLNEQFF

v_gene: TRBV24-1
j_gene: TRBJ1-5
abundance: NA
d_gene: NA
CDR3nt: TGTGCCACCAGTGATCCTCGAAACAGGAATCAGCCCCAGCATTTT
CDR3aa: CATSDPRNRNQPQHF

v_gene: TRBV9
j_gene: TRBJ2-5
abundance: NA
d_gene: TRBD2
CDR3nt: TGTGCCAGCAGCACTAGCGGCCAAGAGACCCAGTACTTC
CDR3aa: CASSTSGQETQYF

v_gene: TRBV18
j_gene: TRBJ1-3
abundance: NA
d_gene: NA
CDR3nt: TGTGCCAGCTCACCACGGGATGGGGGCAGCTCTGGAAACACCATATATTTT
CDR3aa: CASSPRDGGSSGNTIYF

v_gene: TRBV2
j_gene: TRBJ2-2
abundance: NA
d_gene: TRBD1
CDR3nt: TGTGCCACCGACAGGGAAAACACCGGGGAGCTGTTTTTT
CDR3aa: CATDRENTGELFF

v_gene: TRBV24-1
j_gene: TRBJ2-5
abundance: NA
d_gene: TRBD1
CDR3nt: TGTGCCACCAGTGCGACAGGGGTTGGTAGCCAAGAGACCCAGTACTTC
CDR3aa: CATSATGVGSQETQYF

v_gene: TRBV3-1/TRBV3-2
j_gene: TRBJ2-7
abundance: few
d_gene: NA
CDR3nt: TGTGCCAGCAGCCAAGAGTGGGGGCCCTCCAAGCAGTACTTC
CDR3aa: CASSQEWGPSKQYF

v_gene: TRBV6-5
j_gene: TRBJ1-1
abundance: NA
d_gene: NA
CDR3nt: TGTGCCAGCAGTTACGGGCAGGTGAACACTGAAGCTTTCTTT
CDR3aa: CASSYGQVNTEAFF

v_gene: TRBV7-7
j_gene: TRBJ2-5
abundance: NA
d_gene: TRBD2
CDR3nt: TGTGCTAGCAGCTTAGAGGCTAGCGGGAGGGAGACCCAGTACTTC
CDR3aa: CASSLEASGRETQYF

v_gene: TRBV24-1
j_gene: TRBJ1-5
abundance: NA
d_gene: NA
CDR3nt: TGTGCCACCAGTGATAGTCACTATAGCAATCAGCCCCAGCATTTT
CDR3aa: CATSDSHYSNQPQHF

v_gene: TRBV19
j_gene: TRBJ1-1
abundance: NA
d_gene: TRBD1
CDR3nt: TGTGCCAGTAGTTCCAGGACAGGGGAAACTGAAGCTTTCTTT
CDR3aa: CASSSRTGETEAFF

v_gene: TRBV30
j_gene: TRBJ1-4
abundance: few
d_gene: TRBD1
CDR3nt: TGTGCCTGGGACAGGGGGCGGGAAAAACTGTTTTTT
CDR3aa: CAWDRGREKLFF

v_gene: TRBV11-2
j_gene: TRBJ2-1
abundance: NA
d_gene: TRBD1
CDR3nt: TGTGCCAGCAGCTCAGGGACAGGGGGGAGCAATGAGCAGTTCTTC
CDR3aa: CASSSGTGGSNEQFF

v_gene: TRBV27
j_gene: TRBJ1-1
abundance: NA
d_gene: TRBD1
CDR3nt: TGTGCCAGCAGTCCCCGGGACAGGGGAGGGACTGAAGCTTTCTTT
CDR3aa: CASSPRDRGGTEAFF

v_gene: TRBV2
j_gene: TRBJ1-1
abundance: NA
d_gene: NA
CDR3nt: TGTGCCAGCAGTGCGGTCCAGGGGAACACTGAAGCTTTCTTT
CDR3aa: CASSAVQGNTEAFF

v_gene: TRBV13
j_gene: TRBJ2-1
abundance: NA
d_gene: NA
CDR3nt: TGTGCCAGCAGCAATACTGGCGGTTTGAGCTCCTACAATGAGCAGTTCTTC
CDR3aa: CASSNTGGLSSYNEQFF

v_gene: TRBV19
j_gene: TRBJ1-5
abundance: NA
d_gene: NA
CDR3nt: TGTGCCAGTAGAGGACAGAGTGGGAATCAGCCCCAGCATTTT
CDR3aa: CASRGQSGNQPQHF

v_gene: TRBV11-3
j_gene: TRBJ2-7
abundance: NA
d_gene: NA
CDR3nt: TGTGCCAGCAGCTTAGATAAAGCGAGGGGGACCTACGAGCAGTACTTC
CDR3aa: CASSLDKARGTYEQYF

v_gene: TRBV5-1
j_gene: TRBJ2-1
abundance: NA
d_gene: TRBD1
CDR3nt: TGCGCCAGCAGCTTGAGGGACAGGCGCGGGCGGGGTTACAATGAGCAGTTCTTC
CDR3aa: CASSLRDRRGRGYNEQFF

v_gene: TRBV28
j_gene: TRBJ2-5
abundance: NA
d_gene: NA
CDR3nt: TGTGCCAGCAGCCTGACTAGTCTGGGAGAGACCCAGTACTTC
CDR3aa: CASSLTSLGETQYF

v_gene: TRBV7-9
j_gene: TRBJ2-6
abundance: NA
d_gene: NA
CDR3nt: TGTGCCACCCCGGGGGAGCCGGGGGCCAACGTCCTGACTTTC
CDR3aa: CATPGEPGANVLTF

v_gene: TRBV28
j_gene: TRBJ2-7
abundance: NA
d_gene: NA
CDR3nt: TGTGCCAGCAGTTTTAGGTGGGGTAGGGGGAACTACGAGCAGTACTTC
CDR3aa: CASSFRWGRGNYEQYF

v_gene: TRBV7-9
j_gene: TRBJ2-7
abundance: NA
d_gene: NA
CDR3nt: TGTGCCAGCAGCTTAAATCTACACCCAGGCAAGCAGTACTTC
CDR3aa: CASSLNLHPGKQYF

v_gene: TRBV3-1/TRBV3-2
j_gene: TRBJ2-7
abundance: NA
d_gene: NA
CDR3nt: TGTGCCAGCAGCCAAGCTTCAGGATACGAGCAGTACTTC
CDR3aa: CASSQASGYEQYF

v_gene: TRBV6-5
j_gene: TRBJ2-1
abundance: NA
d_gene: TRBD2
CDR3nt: TGTGCCAGCAGTTACTCGGCTAGCGGGAGGGGCGAGCAGTTCTTC
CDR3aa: CASSYSASGRGEQFF

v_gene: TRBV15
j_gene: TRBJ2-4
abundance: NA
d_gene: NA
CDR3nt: TGTGCCACCAGCAGAGATTGGCAGGGGATAGCCAAAAACATTCAGTACTTC
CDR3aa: CATSRDWQGIAKNIQYF

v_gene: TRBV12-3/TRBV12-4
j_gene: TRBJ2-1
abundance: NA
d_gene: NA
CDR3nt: TGTGCCAGCAGTTTAAGTCTAGGGGGTGAGCAGTTCTTC
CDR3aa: CASSLSLGGEQFF

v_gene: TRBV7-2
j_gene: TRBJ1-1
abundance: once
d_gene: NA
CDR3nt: TGTGCCAGCAGCTCAAACAGATTGAACACTGAAGCTTTCTTT
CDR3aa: CASSSNRLNTEAFF

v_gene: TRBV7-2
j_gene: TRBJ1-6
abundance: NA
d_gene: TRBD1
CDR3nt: TGTGCCAGCAGCTTACTTACAGGGGCGCGGAATAATTCACCCCTCCACTTT
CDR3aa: CASSLLTGARNNSPLHF

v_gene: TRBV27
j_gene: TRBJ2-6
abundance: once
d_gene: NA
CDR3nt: TGTGCCAGCAGAGCCGACACCCTCGGGGCCAACGTCCTGACTTTC
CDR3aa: CASRADTLGANVLTF

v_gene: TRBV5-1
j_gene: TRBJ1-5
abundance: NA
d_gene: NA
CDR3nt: TGCGCCAGCAGCTTGGAGGCGGGGGGTGGGAATCAGCCCCAGCATTTT
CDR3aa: CASSLEAGGGNQPQHF

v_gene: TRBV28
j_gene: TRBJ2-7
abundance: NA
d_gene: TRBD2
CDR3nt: TGTGCCAGCAGTTCGGGACTAGCGGAATCAATATCCTACGAGCAGTACTTC
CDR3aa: CASSSGLAESISYEQYF

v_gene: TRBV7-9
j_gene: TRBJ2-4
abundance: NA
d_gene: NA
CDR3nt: TGTGCCAGCAGCTTAGCGCCAGGGGCCGGCATTCAGTACTTC
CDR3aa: CASSLAPGAGIQYF

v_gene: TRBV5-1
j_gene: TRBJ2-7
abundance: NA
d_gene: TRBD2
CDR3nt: TGCGCCAGCAGCTTGACCCACCAGCGGGACTACGAGCAGTACTTC
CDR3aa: CASSLTHQRDYEQYF

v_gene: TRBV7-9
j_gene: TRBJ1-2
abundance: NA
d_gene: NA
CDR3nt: TGTGCCAGCAGCTTAATTGAGGTGAACTATGGCTACACCTTC
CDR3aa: CASSLIEVNYGYTF

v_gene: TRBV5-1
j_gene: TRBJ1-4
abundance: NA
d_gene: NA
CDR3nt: TGCGCCAGCAGCCCAGGGTTCGGCAGGTCTAATCAGAGAAACGAAAAACTGTTTTTT
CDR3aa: CASSPGFGRSNQRNEKLFF

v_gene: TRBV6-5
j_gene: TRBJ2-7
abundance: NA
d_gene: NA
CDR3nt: TGTGCCAGCAGGCCTACAGGGAGACGGGAGCAGTACTTC
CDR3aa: CASRPTGRREQYF

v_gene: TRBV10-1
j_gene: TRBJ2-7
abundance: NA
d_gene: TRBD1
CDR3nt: TGCGCCAGCAGTGAGGCTGACAGGGCAAACGAGCAGTACTTC
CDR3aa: CASSEADRANEQYF

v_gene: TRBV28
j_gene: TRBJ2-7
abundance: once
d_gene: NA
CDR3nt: TGTGCCAGCAGTTATGGGGTAGGGGGTGGCGAGCAGTACTTC
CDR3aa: CASSYGVGGGEQYF

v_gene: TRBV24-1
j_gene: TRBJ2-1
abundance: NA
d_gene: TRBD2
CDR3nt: TGTGCCACCAGTGGTCCGATAGCGGGAAGTAATGAGCAGTTCTTC
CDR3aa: CATSGPIAGSNEQFF

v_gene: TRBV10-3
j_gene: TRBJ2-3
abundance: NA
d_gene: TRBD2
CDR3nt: TGTGCCATCAGTGGCCCCAGGGAGGGTTCAGATACGCAGTATTTT
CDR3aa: CAISGPREGSDTQYF

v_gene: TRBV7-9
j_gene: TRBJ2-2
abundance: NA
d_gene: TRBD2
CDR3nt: TGTGCCAGCAGCTTCTTCTTCCGAGGACTAGCGGGAGGCACCGGGGAGCTGTTTTTT
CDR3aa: CASSFFFRGLAGGTGELFF

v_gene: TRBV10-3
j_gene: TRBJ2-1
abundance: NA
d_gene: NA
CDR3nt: TGTGCCATCAGTGTCTCGGGGATAGCGGTCCTAAGGGGTAGGTCCTACAATGAGCAGTTCTTC
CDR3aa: CAISVSGIAVLRGRSYNEQFF

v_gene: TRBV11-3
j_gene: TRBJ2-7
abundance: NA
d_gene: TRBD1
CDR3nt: TGTGCCAGCAGCCCGGGACAGGGGAAGATTCGGGAGCAGTACTTC
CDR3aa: CASSPGQGKIREQYF